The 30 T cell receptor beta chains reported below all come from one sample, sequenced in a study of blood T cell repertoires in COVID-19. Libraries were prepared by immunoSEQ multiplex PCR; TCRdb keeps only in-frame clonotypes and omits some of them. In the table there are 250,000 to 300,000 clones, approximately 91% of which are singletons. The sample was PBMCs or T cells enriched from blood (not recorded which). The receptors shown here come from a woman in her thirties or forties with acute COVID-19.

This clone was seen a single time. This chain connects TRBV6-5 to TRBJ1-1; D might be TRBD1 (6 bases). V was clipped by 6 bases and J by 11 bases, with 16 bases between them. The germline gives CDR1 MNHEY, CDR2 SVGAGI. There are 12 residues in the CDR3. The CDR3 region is CASSGPPGEAFF. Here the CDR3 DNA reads TGTGCCAGCAGCGGGCCCCCAGGGGAGGCTTTCTTT.

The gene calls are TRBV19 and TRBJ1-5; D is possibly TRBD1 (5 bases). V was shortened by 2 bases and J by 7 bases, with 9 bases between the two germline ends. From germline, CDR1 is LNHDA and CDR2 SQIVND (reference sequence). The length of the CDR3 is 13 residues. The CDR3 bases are TGTGCCAGTAGTATAACAGGCGACCAGCCCCAGCATTTT. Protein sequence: CASSITGDQPQHF. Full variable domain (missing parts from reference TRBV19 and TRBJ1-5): DGGITQSPKYLFRKEGQNVTLSCEQNLNHDAMYWYRQDPGQGLRLIYYSQIVNDFQKGDIAEGYSVSREKKESFPLTVTSAQKNPTAFYLCASSITGDQPQHFGDGTRLSIL.

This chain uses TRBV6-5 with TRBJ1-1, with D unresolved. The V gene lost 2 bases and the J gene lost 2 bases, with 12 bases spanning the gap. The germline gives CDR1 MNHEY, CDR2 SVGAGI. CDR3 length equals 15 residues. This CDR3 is CASSYAHGVNTEAFF. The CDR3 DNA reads TGTGCCAGCAGTTACGCCCACGGGGTCAACACTGAAGCTTTCTTT.

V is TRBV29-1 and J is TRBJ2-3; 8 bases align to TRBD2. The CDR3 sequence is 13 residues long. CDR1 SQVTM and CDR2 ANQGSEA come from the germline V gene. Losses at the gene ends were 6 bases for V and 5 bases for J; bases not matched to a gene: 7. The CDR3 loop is CSVTGGAVDTQYF. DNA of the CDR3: TGCAGCGTGACCGGGGGGGCCGTAGATACGCAGTATTTT.

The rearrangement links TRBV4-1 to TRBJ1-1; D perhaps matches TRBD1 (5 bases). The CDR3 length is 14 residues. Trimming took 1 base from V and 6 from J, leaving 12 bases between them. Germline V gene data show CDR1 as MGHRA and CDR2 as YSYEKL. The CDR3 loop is CASSQGPGVSEAFF. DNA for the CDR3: TGCGCCAGCAGCCAAGGCCCGGGGGTCTCTGAAGCTTTCTTT.

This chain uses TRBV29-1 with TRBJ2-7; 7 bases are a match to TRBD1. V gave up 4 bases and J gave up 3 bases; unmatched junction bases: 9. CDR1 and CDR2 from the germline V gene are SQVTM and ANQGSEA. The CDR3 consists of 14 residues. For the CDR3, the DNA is TGCAGCGTTGGATTACCGGGACAGATCTACGAGCAGTACTTC. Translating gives CSVGLPGQIYEQYF.

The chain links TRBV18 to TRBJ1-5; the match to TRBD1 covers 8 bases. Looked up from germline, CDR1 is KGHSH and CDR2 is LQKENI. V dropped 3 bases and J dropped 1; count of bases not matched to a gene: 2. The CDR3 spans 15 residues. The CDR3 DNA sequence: TGTGCCAGCTCACCCCAGGGGGCAAGCAATCAGCCCCAGCATTTT. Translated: CASSPQGASNQPQHF.

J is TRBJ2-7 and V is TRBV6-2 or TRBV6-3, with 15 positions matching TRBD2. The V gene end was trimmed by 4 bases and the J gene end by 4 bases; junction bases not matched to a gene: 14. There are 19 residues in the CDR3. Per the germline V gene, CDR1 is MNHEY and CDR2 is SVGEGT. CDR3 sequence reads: CASSFPAGTSGRNGYEQYF. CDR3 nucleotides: TGTGCCAGCAGTTTTCCCGCCGGGACTAGCGGGAGGAATGGGTACGAGCAGTACTTC.

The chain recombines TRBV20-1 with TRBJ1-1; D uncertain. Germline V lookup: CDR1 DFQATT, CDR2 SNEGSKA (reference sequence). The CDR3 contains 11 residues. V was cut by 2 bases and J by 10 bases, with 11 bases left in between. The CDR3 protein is CSARLGERAFF. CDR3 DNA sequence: TGCAGTGCTAGACTCGGGGAGCGAGCTTTCTTT.

The CDR3 nucleotides read TGTGCCAGCAGCCGCGACAGGGGCAATGAGCAGTTCTTC. It translates to CASSRDRGNEQFF. The chain links TRBV6-6 to TRBJ2-1, with TRBD1 matching over 8 bases. J was trimmed by 6 bases and V by 6 bases; bases with no gene match: 4. There are 13 residues in the CDR3. Per the germline V gene, CDR1 is MNHNY and CDR2 is SVGAGI (reference sequence).

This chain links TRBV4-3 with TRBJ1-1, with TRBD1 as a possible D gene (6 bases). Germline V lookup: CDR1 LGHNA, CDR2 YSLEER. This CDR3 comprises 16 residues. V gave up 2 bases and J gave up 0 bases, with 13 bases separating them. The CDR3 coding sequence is TGCGCCAGCAGCCAATTCCCGGACAGTATGAACACTGAAGCTTTCTTT. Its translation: CASSQFPDSMNTEAFF.

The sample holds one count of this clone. In DNA form, the CDR3 reads TGTGCCAGCAGCCAAGGACAGAGCTCTGGAAACACCATATATTTT. Translated: CASSQGQSSGNTIYF. The chain joins TRBV2 to TRBJ1-3, with D maybe TRBD1 (6 bases). This CDR3 is 15 amino acids long. Germline CDR1 reads SNHLY; CDR2 reads FYNNEI. V lost 6 bases, J lost 0 bases, and 12 bases lay in between.

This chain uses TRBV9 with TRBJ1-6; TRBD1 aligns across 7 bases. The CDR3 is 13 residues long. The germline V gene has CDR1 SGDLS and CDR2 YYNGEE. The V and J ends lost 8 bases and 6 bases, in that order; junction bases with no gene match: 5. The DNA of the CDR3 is TGTGCCAGTAACCGGGACAGTAATTCACCCCTCCACTTT. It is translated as CASNRDSNSPLHF.

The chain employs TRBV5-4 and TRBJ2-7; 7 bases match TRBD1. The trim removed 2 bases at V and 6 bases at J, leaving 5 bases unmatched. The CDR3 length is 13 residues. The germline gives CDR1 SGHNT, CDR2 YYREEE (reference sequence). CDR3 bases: TGTGCCAGCAGCTTCGGGGCAGGGGGCGAGCAGTACTTC. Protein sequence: CASSFGAGGEQYF.

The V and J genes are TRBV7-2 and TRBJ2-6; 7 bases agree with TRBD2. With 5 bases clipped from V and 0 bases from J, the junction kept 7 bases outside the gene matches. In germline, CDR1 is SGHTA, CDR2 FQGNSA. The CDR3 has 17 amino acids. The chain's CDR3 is CASSVGGLSSGANVLTF. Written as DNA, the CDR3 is TGTGCCAGCAGCGTGGGGGGGTTAAGCTCTGGGGCCAACGTCCTGACTTTC. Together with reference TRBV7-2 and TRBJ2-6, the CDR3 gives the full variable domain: GAGVSQSPSNKVTEKGKDVELRCDPISGHTALYWYRQSLGQGLEFLIYFQGNSAPDKSGLPSDRFSAERTGGSVSTLTIQRTQQEDSAVYLCASSVGGLSSGANVLTFGAGSRLTVL.

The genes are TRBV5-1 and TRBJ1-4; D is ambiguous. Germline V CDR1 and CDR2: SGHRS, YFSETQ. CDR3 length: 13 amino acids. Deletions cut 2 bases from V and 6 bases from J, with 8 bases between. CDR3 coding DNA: TGCGCCAGCAGCTTAAGAGCTGATGAAAAACTGTTTTTT. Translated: CASSLRADEKLFF.

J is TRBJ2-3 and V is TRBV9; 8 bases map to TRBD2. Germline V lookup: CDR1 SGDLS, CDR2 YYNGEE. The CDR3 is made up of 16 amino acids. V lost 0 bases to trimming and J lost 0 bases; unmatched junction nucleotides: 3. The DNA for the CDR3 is TGTGCCAGCAGCGTAGGATCTAGCGGGAGCACAGATACGCAGTATTTT. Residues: CASSVGSSGSTDTQYF.

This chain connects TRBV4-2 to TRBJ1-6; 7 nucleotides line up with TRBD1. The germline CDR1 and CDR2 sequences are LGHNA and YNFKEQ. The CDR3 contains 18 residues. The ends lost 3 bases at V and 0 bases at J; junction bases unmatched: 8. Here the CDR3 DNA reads TGTGCCAGCAGCCAGTCGGGACAGTCGAGCTCCTATAATTCACCCCTCCACTTT. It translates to CASSQSGQSSSYNSPLHF.

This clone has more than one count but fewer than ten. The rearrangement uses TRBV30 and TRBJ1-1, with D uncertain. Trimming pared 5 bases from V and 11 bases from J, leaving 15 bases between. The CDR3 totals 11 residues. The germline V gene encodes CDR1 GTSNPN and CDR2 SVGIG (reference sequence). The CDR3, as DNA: TGTGCCTGGGAACAAGGCCAGCGGGCTTTCTTT. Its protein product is CAWEQGQRAFF. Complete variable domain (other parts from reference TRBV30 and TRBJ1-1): SQTIHQWPATLVQPVGSPLSLECTVEGTSNPNLYWYRQAAGRGLQLLFYSVGIGQISSEVPQNLSASRPQDRQFILSSKKLLLSDSGFYLCAWEQGQRAFFGQGTRLTVV.

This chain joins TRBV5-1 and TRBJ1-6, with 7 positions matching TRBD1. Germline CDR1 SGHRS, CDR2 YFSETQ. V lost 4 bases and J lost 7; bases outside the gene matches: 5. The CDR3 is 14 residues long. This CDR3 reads CASSPGTENSPLHF. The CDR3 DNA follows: TGCGCCAGCAGCCCCGGGACAGAGAATTCACCCCTCCACTTT.

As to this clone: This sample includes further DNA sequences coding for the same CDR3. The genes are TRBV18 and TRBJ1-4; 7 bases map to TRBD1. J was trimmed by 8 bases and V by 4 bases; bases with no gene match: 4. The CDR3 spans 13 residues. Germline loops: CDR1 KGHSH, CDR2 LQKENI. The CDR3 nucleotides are TGTGCCAGCTCACGACAGGGCTCCGAAAAACTGTTTTTT. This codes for CASSRQGSEKLFF.

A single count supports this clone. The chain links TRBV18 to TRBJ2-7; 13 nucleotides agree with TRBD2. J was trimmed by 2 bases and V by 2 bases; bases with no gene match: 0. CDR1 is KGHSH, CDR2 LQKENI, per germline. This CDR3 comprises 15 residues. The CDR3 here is CASSPTSGRAYEQYF. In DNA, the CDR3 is TGTGCCAGCTCACCAACTAGCGGGAGGGCCTACGAGCAGTACTTC.

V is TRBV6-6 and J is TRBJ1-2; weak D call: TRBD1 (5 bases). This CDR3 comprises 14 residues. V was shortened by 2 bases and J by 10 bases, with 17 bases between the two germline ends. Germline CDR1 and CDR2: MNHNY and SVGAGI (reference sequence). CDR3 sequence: CASSYSVQIGDYTF. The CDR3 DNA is TGTGCCAGCAGTTACAGTGTCCAAATAGGGGACTACACCTTC.

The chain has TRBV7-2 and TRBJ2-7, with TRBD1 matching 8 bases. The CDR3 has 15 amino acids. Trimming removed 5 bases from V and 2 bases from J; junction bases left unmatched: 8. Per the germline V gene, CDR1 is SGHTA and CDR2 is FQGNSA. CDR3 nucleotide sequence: TGTGCCAGCAGCCCGCGTCCGGGACAGGCCTACGAGCAGTACTTC. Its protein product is CASSPRPGQAYEQYF.

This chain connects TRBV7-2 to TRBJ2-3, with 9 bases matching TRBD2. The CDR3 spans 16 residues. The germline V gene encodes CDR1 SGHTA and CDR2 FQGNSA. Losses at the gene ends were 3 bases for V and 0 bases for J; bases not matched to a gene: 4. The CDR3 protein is CASSFRLAASTDTQYF. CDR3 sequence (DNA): TGTGCCAGCAGCTTTAGACTAGCGGCAAGCACAGATACGCAGTATTTT. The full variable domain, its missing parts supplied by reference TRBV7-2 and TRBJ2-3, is GAGVSQSPSNKVTEKGKDVELRCDPISGHTALYWYRQSLGQGLEFLIYFQGNSAPDKSGLPSDRFSAERTGGSVSTLTIQRTQQEDSAVYLCASSFRLAASTDTQYFGPGTRLTVL.

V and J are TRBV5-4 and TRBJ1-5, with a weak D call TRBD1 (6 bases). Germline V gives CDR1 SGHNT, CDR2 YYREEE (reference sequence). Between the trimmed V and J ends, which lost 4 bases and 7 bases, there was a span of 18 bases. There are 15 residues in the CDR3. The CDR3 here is CASSLGPGDRQPQHF. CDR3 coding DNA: TGTGCCAGCAGCCTAGGTCCAGGGGATCGGCAGCCCCAGCATTTT.

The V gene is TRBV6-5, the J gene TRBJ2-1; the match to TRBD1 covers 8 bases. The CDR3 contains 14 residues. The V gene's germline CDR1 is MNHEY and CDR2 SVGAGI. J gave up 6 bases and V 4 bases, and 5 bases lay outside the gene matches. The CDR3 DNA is TGTGCCAGCAGTTCAGGGACAGGTAGCAATGAGCAGTTCTTC. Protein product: CASSSGTGSNEQFF.

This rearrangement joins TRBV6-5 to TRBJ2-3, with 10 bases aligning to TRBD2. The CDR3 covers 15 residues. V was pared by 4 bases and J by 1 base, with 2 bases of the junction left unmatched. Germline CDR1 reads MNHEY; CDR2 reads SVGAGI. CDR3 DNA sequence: TGTGCCAGCAGTTCAGCGGGGGGGCGCACAGATACGCAGTATTTT. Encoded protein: CASSSAGGRTDTQYF.

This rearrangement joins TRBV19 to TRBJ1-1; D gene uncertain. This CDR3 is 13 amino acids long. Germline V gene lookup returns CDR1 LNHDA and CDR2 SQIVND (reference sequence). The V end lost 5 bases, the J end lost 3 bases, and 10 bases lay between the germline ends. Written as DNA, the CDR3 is TGTGCCAGTAGTCCCAGCGGAGACACTGAAGCTTTCTTT. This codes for CASSPSGDTEAFF.

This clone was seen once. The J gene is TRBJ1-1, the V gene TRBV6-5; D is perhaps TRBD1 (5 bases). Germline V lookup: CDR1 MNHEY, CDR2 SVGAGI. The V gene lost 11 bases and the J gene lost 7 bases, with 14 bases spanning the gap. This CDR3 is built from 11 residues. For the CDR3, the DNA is TGTGCCGTCACACGCGGGGGTGAAGCTTTCTTT. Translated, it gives CAVTRGGEAFF.